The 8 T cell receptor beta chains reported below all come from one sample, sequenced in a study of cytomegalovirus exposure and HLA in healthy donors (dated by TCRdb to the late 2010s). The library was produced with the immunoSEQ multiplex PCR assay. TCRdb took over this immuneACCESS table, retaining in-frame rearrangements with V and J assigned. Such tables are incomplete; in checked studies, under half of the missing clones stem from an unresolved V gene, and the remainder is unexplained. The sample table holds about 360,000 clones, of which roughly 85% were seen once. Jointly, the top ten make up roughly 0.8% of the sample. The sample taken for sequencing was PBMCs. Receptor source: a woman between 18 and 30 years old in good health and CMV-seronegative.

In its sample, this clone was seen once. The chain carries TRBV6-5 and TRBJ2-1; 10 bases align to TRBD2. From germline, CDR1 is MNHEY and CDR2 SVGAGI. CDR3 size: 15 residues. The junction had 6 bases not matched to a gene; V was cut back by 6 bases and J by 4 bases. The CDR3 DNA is TGTGCCAGCAGACCCCTAGCGGGGGTGTACAATGAGCAGTTCTTC. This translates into CASRPLAGVYNEQFF.

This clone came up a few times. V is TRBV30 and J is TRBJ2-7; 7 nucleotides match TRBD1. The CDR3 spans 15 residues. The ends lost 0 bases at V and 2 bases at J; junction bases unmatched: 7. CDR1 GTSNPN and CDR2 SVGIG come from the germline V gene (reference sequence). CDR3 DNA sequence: TGTGCCTGGAGTGTACCATTCGACAGGGCCTACGAGCAGTACTTC. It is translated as CAWSVPFDRAYEQYF.

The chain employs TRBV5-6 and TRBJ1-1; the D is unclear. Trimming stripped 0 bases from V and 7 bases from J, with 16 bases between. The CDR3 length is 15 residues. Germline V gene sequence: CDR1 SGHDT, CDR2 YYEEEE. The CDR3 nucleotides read TGTGCCAGCAGCTTGGGTGGCGGGCCCTCACATGAAGCTTTCTTT. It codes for CASSLGGGPSHEAFF.

The CDR3 nucleotides read TGTGCCAGCAGCCCGAGAGGACTAGCAGCAGATACGCAGTATTTT. Residues: CASSPRGLAADTQYF. This sequence joins TRBV7-6 and TRBJ2-3, with 8 positions matching TRBD2. CDR3 length: 15 amino acids. Trimming at V came to 5 bases and at J to 4 bases, leaving 8 bases not matched to a gene. The V gene's germline CDR1 is SGHVS and CDR2 FNYEAQ. The complete variable domain, with remaining parts taken from reference TRBV7-6 and TRBJ2-3, reads GAGVSQSPRYKVTKRGQDVALRCDPISGHVSLYWYRQALGQGPEFLTYFNYEAQQDKSGLPNDRFSAERPEGSISTLTIQRTEQRDSAMYRCASSPRGLAADTQYFGPGTRLTVL.

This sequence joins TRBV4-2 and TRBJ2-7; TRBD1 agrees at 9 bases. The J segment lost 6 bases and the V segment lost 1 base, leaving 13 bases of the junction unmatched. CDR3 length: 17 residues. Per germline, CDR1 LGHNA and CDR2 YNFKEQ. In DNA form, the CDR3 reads TGTGCCAGCAGCCAAGGCTTTTCGGGACAGGGTATTGGCGAGCAGTACTTC. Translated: CASSQGFSGQGIGEQYF.

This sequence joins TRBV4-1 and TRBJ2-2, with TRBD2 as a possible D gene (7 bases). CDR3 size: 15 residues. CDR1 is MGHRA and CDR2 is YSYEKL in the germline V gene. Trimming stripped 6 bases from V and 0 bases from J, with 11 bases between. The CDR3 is CASRGGLTNTGELFF. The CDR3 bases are TGCGCCAGCAGGGGGGGGCTAACGAACACCGGGGAGCTGTTTTTT.

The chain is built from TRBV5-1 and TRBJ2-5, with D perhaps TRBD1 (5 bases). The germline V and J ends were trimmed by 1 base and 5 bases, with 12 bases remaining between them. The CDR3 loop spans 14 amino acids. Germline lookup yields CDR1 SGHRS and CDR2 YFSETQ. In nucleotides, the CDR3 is TGCGCCAGCAGCTTGTATCAGGGCAGGGAGACCCAGTACTTC. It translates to CASSLYQGRETQYF.

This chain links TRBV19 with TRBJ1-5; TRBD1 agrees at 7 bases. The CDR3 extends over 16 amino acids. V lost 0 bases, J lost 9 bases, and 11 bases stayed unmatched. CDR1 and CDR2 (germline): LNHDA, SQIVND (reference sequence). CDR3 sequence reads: CASSIEGQRLQGPQHF. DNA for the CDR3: TGTGCCAGTAGTATAGAGGGACAGAGACTCCAGGGGCCCCAGCATTTT. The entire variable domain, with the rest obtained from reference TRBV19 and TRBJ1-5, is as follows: DGGITQSPKYLFRKEGQNVTLSCEQNLNHDAMYWYRQDPGQGLRLIYYSQIVNDFQKGDIAEGYSVSREKKESFPLTVTSAQKNPTAFYLCASSIEGQRLQGPQHFGDGTRLSIL.